The subject of this entry is one T cell receptor beta chain. Libraries were prepared by immunoSEQ multiplex PCR; TCRdb keeps only in-frame clonotypes and omits some of them. Of 200,000 to 250,000 clones detected, roughly 80% appear once; the ten largest clones hold around 3.1%. This entry belongs to a study of blood T cell repertoires in COVID-19. Study overall: Samples came from the United States, Italy and Spain, spanning acute and convalescent COVID-19.

V lost 2 bases, J lost 1 base, and 5 bases stayed unmatched. CDR1 and CDR2 (germline): MNHEY, SVGAGI. CDR3 size: 16 residues. The chain uses TRBV6-5 and TRBJ2-7; TRBD2 matches 10 bases. The sequence derives from a woman under 40 who had recovered from COVID-19. Sequenced input: peripheral blood. The CDR3 loop is CASSYPGTSASYEQYF. The CDR3, as DNA: TGTGCCAGCAGTTACCCCGGGACTAGCGCTTCCTACGAGCAGTACTTC.